These 16 T cell receptor beta chains were all obtained from the same sample, sequenced in a study of T-cell memory formation after mild COVID-19. MiXCR, applied by TCRdb to the 5' RACE reads, yields one record per CDR3 protein. The sample includes hundreds of thousands of distinct CDR3 sequences, roughly 13% of them seen just once. The sequencing input was PBMCs or a T cell subset sorted from them (not recorded which). These receptors were obtained from a man in his late teens or twenties who had mild COVID-19 (a few samples of this study predate the infection). Cell type and time point are not known.

The chain combines TRBV7-6 with TRBJ1-3, with no clear D. V was clipped by 3 bases and J by 0 bases, with 6 bases between them. CDR1 is SGHVS and CDR2 is FNYEAQ in the germline V gene. The CDR3 consists of 14 residues. Here the CDR3 reads CASSFGYSGNTIYF. The CDR3 DNA follows: TGTGCCAGCAGCTTCGGATACTCTGGAAACACCATATATTTT.

The V call is TRBV10-3, the J call TRBJ1-3; D is perhaps TRBD1 (5 bases). Trimming shortened V by 8 bases and J by 4 bases, and 18 bases separated the two germline ends. Germline V CDR1 and CDR2: ENHRY, SYGVKD. The CDR3 runs 15 residues. The CDR3 is CAIRWGGERGNTIYF. In DNA, the CDR3 is TGTGCCATCCGCTGGGGCGGGGAACGCGGAAACACCATATATTTT.

The table lists this clonotype with a few counts. This sequence joins TRBV7-8 and TRBJ2-7; 9 bases match TRBD1. The V and J ends lost 4 bases and 4 bases, in that order; junction bases with no gene match: 8. The CDR3 is 15 amino acids. Germline assignment: CDR1 SGHVS and CDR2 FQNEAQ. The CDR3 sequence is CASSSASGTGYEQYF. The CDR3 DNA sequence: TGTGCCAGCAGCTCGGCTTCCGGGACAGGGTACGAGCAGTACTTC.

This clonotype was detected only a few times. The CDR3: CASSLGGDRGRVNYGYTF. CDR3 nucleotide sequence: TGTGCCAGCAGCTTGGGGGGGGACAGGGGGCGAGTCAACTATGGCTACACCTTC. The chain employs TRBV5-5 and TRBJ1-2, with 12 nucleotides matching TRBD1. V trimming: 0 bases; J trimming: 2 bases; junction bases outside the gene matches: 8. The CDR3 spans 18 residues. From germline, CDR1 is SGHKS and CDR2 YYEKEE (reference sequence).

The gene calls are TRBV30 and TRBJ2-1, with D unresolved. Trimming removed 1 base at V and 9 bases at J, with 10 bases between. Germline CDR1 is GTSNPN and CDR2 is SVGIG (reference sequence). The CDR3 spans 12 residues. The DNA for the CDR3 is TGTGCCTGGAGTGCCGGGCTGGGTGAGCAGTTCTTC. Its protein is CAWSAGLGEQFF.

This clonotype has more than one count but fewer than ten. V and J are TRBV20-1 and TRBJ2-7; a weak D match, TRBD2 (5 bases). CDR1 and CDR2 from the germline V gene are DFQATT and SNEGSKA (reference sequence). Trimming took 6 bases from V and 3 from J, leaving 18 bases between them. CDR3 length: 14 residues. CDR3 sequence: CSATDGPGDYEQYV. In DNA form, the CDR3 reads TGCAGTGCCACGGACGGACCCGGGGACTACGAGCAGTACGTC.

This clonotype was observed at least ten times. CDR3: CASSPTSVAYEQYF. In DNA form, the CDR3 reads TGTGCCAGCAGCCCGACTAGCGTAGCCTACGAGCAGTACTTC. This chain uses TRBV4-2 with TRBJ2-7; 8 bases agree with TRBD2. The CDR3 is 14 amino acids. Germline trimming cut 4 bases from V and 2 bases from J; bases unmatched to any gene: 4. Germline loops: CDR1 LGHNA, CDR2 YNFKEQ.

The CDR3 DNA reads as TGTGCCAGCAGTCCAACCGTCGGAGTCACTGAAGCTTTCTTT. Its protein is CASSPTVGVTEAFF. The genes are TRBV6-2 or TRBV6-3 and TRBJ1-1; D unresolved. Germline-derived CDR1 and CDR2 are MNHEY and SVGEGT. The V end lost 5 bases, the J end lost 4 bases, and 14 bases lay between the germline ends. This CDR3 comprises 14 residues.

This clonotype was seen only a few times. This chain uses TRBV12-3 or TRBV12-4 with TRBJ1-4; D remains ambiguous. V lost 6 bases, J lost 8 bases, and 10 bases lay in between. The CDR3 has 12 amino acids. The CDR3 is CASSPVTEKLFF. The CDR3 DNA reads as TGTGCCAGCAGCCCTGTGACAGAAAAACTGTTTTTT.

This clonotype was recorded many times. V is TRBV29-1 and J is TRBJ1-2; D gene uncertain. The germline V gene encodes CDR1 SQVTM and CDR2 ANQGSEA. V gave up 6 bases and J gave up 1 base, with 6 bases separating them. The CDR3 loop spans 11 amino acids. CDR3 in DNA: TGCAGCGTGGTAGTTAACTATGGCTACACCTTC. It is translated as CSVVVNYGYTF.

This clonotype was recorded at least ten times. The rearrangement links TRBV5-1 to TRBJ1-6; D is undetermined. The germline gives CDR1 SGHRS, CDR2 YFSETQ. The CDR3 extends over 15 amino acids. The V and J ends lost 0 bases and 7 bases respectively, with 11 bases between them. CDR3 DNA: TGCGCCAGCAGCTTGGGGGCGTCTTACAATTCACCCCTCCACTTT. It encodes CASSLGASYNSPLHF.

This clonotype was observed a handful of times. V and J are TRBV9 and TRBJ1-1; D remains unclear. With 4 bases removed from V and 4 bases from J, the gap between germline ends came to 11 bases. The germline V gene encodes CDR1 SGDLS and CDR2 YYNGEE. This CDR3 region has 13 residues. CDR3 coding DNA: TGTGCCAGCAGCAAAACAGCGGGCACTGAAGCTTTCTTT. Residues: CASSKTAGTEAFF.

The genes are TRBV6-5 and TRBJ1-1, with D possibly TRBD1 on 5 matching bases. Germline V lookup: CDR1 MNHEY, CDR2 SVGAGI. CDR3 size: 14 residues. V was clipped by 2 bases and J by 2 bases, with 9 bases between them. CDR3 nucleotides: TGTGCCAGCAGTTACCCGGGACGTAACACTGAAGCTTTCTTT. Translated: CASSYPGRNTEAFF.

The chain has TRBV18 and TRBJ2-5; D unresolved. The ends were cut back, 1 base at V and 4 bases at J, with 10 bases in the middle. In germline, CDR1 is KGHSH, CDR2 LQKENI. This CDR3 is built from 14 residues. The CDR3 here is CASSPRTQRETQYF. Written as DNA, the CDR3 is TGTGCCAGCTCACCACGGACGCAACGAGAGACCCAGTACTTC.

In this sample, this clonotype turned up a few times. The V call is TRBV20-1, the J call TRBJ1-3, with 7 bases lining up with TRBD1. Trimming at V came to 5 bases and at J to 3 bases, leaving 7 bases not matched to a gene. Germline V CDR1 and CDR2: DFQATT, SNEGSKA (reference sequence). The CDR3 contains 14 residues. CDR3 bases: TGCAGTGCTCCCCGGGACAGTTTTGGAAACACCATATATTTT. Translation gives CSAPRDSFGNTIYF.

This clonotype was detected many times. The chain combines TRBV6-5 with TRBJ2-7; 12 nucleotides align to TRBD1. The CDR3 is 14 amino acids. V was pared by 6 bases and J by 4 bases, with 4 bases of the junction left unmatched. CDR1 and CDR2 (germline): MNHEY, SVGAGI. The CDR3 loop reads CASSPGQGAYEQYF. CDR3 nucleotides: TGTGCCAGCAGCCCGGGACAGGGGGCTTACGAGCAGTACTTC.